These 20 T cell receptor beta chains originate from one sample sequenced in a study of blood T cell repertoires in COVID-19. Sequencing was performed with immunoSEQ multiplex PCR; in TCRdb, only in-frame clones are kept and a portion is missing. The sample has over 200,000 clones, less than 90% seen once. Specimen: peripheral blood. Receptors originate from a woman older than 75 with active or convalescent COVID-19.

The V call is TRBV5-6, the J call TRBJ1-2, with 12 bases that match TRBD1. The germline V gene encodes CDR1 SGHDT and CDR2 YYEEEE. V gave up 3 bases and J gave up 4 bases; unmatched junction bases: 13. This CDR3 is built from 18 residues. Here the CDR3 DNA reads TGTGCCAGCAGCTCGAACCCCTCTGGGACAGGGGGCGTCTATGGCTACACCTTC. Translated: CASSSNPSGTGGVYGYTF.

The chain carries TRBV2 and TRBJ1-6, with D unresolved. Germline V gene lookup returns CDR1 SNHLY and CDR2 FYNNEI. This CDR3 is 14 amino acids long. Trimming took off 4 bases at V and 8 bases at J, with 12 bases between the two ends. The DNA for the CDR3 is TGTGCCAGCAGTGCTATGACCCAGGATTCACCCCTCCACTTT. Its protein product is CASSAMTQDSPLHF.

The chain couples TRBV27 to TRBJ1-4; D is possibly TRBD1 (6 bases). CDR3 length: 15 amino acids. CDR1 is MNHEY, CDR2 SMNVEV, per germline (reference sequence). Between the trimmed V and J ends, which lost 4 bases and 7 bases, there was a span of 16 bases. CDR3 nucleotide sequence: TGTGCCAGCAGTTCGGGAACAGGGTGGGTTGAAAAACTGTTTTTT. It specifies CASSSGTGWVEKLFF. Full variable domain (rest looked up from reference TRBV27 and TRBJ1-4): EAQVTQNPRYLITVTGKKLTVTCSQNMNHEYMSWYRQDPGLGLRQIYYSMNVEVTDKGDVPEGYKVSRKEKRNFPLILESPSPNQTSLYFCASSSGTGWVEKLFFGSGTQLSVL.

The CDR3 DNA reads as TGTGCCAGTAGCCCCACAGGGGGCGTCACCCTCCACTTT. Translation gives CASSPTGGVTLHF. V gene TRBV19 combines with J gene TRBJ1-6; 9 nucleotides match TRBD1. The V gene's germline CDR1 is LNHDA and CDR2 SQIVND (reference sequence). The CDR3 contains 13 residues. Trimming took 6 bases from V and 14 from J; bases not matched to a gene: 8.

This clone was found once. The J gene is TRBJ1-1, the V gene TRBV7-9, with D possibly TRBD1 on 5 matching bases. V gave up 4 bases and J gave up 1 base, with 7 bases separating them. The CDR3 length is 13 residues. Germline V gives CDR1 SEHNR, CDR2 FQNEAQ (reference sequence). For the CDR3, the DNA is TGTGCCAGCAGCTCGGGGGGGAACACTGAAGCTTTCTTT. Translating gives CASSSGGNTEAFF.

J is TRBJ1-4 and V is TRBV27, with 7 bases that match TRBD1. The CDR3 loop spans 14 amino acids. Germline lookup yields CDR1 MNHEY and CDR2 SMNVEV (reference sequence). With V trimmed by 5 bases and J by 5 bases, 5 bases remained unmatched. The CDR3 loop is CASSRGTANEKLFF. For the CDR3, the DNA is TGTGCCAGCAGTAGGGGGACAGCCAATGAAAAACTGTTTTTT.

This rearrangement joins TRBV5-1 to TRBJ2-1, with TRBD2 matching over 10 bases. The germline gives CDR1 SGHRS, CDR2 YFSETQ. J lost 6 bases, V lost 0 bases, and 6 bases had no gene match. The CDR3 covers 16 residues. CDR3 nucleotides: TGCGCCAGCAGCTTGGGGTTCACTAGCGGGGCCAATGAGCAGTTCTTC. Residues: CASSLGFTSGANEQFF. Full variable domain (missing parts from reference TRBV5-1 and TRBJ2-1): KAGVTQTPRYLIKTRGQQVTLSCSPISGHRSVSWYQQTPGQGLQFLFEYFSETQRNKGNFPGRFSGRQFSNSRSEMNVSTLELGDSALYLCASSLGFTSGANEQFFGPGTRLTVL.

This chain connects TRBV2 to TRBJ2-3; D unclear. This CDR3 spans 17 amino acids. V was clipped by 0 bases and J by 0 bases, with 13 bases between them. Germline V gene sequence: CDR1 SNHLY, CDR2 FYNNEI. The CDR3, as DNA: TGTGCCAGCAGTGAAGCAACCGACATGTCTAGCACAGATACGCAGTATTTT. Its translation is CASSEATDMSSTDTQYF.

The CDR3 DNA reads TGTGCCAGTAGTATAGGAGGAAACCGGGGTAACAATGAGCAGTTCTTC. It codes for CASSIGGNRGNNEQFF. The J gene is TRBJ2-1, the V gene TRBV19, with D tentatively TRBD2 (5 bases). The V end was cut by 1 base, the J end by 5 bases, with 15 bases between. This CDR3 is built from 16 residues. Germline CDR1 and CDR2: LNHDA and SQIVND (reference sequence).

This clone was seen only a few times. The gene calls are TRBV4-2 and TRBJ1-4, with 10 bases fitting TRBD1. The trim removed 1 base at V and 8 bases at J, leaving 4 bases unmatched. The CDR3 has 15 residues. CDR1 LGHNA and CDR2 YNFKEQ come from the germline V gene. The CDR3 loop is CASSQGDRGGEKLFF. CDR3 coding DNA: TGTGCCAGCAGCCAAGGGGACAGGGGTGGCGAAAAACTGTTTTTT.

The V and J genes are TRBV7-2 and TRBJ1-3, with 7 bases aligning to TRBD1. V was pared by 0 bases and J by 2 bases, with 1 base of the junction left unmatched. Germline V lookup: CDR1 SGHTA, CDR2 FQGNSA. The CDR3 totals 15 residues. DNA for the CDR3: TGTGCCAGCAGCTTAGCGGGGACAGCTGGAAACACCATATATTTT. It encodes CASSLAGTAGNTIYF.

The chain is built from TRBV4-1 and TRBJ2-1; D gene unclear. Trimming left V 0 bases short and J 0 bases short, with 6 bases between. Germline CDR1 and CDR2: MGHRA and YSYEKL. CDR3 length: 15 residues. DNA of the CDR3: TGCGCCAGCAGCCAAGACATCTACTCCTACAATGAGCAGTTCTTC. It codes for CASSQDIYSYNEQFF.

This chain uses TRBV30 with TRBJ2-7, with 9 bases fitting TRBD1. The CDR3 spans 17 residues. CDR1 is GTSNPN and CDR2 is SVGIG in the germline V gene (reference sequence). Trimming removed 3 bases from V and 2 bases from J; junction bases left unmatched: 14. The CDR3 loop reads CAWSGLYEGTGTYEQYF. CDR3 bases: TGTGCCTGGAGCGGATTGTATGAGGGGACAGGGACCTACGAGCAGTACTTC.

The chain uses TRBV5-4 and TRBJ1-6; D possibly corresponds to TRBD1 (5 bases). Looked up from germline, CDR1 is SGHNT and CDR2 is YYREEE (reference sequence). The CDR3 contains 15 residues. The V end lost 0 bases, the J end lost 5 bases, and 9 bases lay between the germline ends. The CDR3 spells CASSLGGRDNSPLHF. The CDR3 DNA sequence: TGTGCCAGCAGCTTGGGGGGGAGGGATAATTCACCCCTCCACTTT.

The chain carries TRBV11-3 and TRBJ2-1; 7 bases agree with TRBD1. V dropped 3 bases and J dropped 10; count of bases not matched to a gene: 12. The CDR3 has 15 amino acids. The V gene's germline CDR1 is SGHNT and CDR2 YENEEA. For the CDR3, the DNA is TGTGCCAGCAGCTTGTCCGGGACAGACCTCCAGGAGCAGTTCTTC. Translation gives CASSLSGTDLQEQFF.

The V gene is TRBV10-3, the J gene TRBJ1-4, with 7 positions matching TRBD1. The CDR3 covers 17 residues. J gave up 8 bases and V 2 bases, and 14 bases lay outside the gene matches. Germline values: CDR1 ENHRY, CDR2 SYGVKD. In nucleotides, the CDR3 is TGTGCCATCAGTGAGCTTCTTGGACAGGTCGAGGGAGAAAAACTGTTTTTT. Residues: CAISELLGQVEGEKLFF.

The V call is TRBV2, the J call TRBJ2-2; D gene unclear. Trimming cost V 4 bases and J 0 bases, with 6 bases left between them. The CDR3 runs to 14 residues. Germline assignment: CDR1 SNHLY and CDR2 FYNNEI. CDR3 sequence (DNA): TGTGCCAGCAGTGGGCTAGCGAACACCGGGGAGCTGTTTTTT. Translated, it gives CASSGLANTGELFF.

Concerning this clone: This CDR3 is also generated by other DNA sequences in the sample. The chain joins TRBV7-9 to TRBJ1-1, with D possibly matching TRBD1 (6 bases). Germline loops: CDR1 SEHNR, CDR2 FQNEAQ (reference sequence). V was cut by 3 bases and J by 11 bases, with 13 bases left in between. This CDR3 spans 12 amino acids. In DNA form, the CDR3 reads TGTGCCAGCAGCTTGGCAGGGGAGGGGGCTTTCTTT. As protein: CASSLAGEGAFF.

The sample holds a few counts of this clone. The chain is built from TRBV29-1 and TRBJ2-7; 9 bases are a match to TRBD1. This CDR3 spans 11 amino acids. With V trimmed by 5 bases and J by 5 bases, 1 base remained unmatched. From germline, CDR1 is SQVTM and CDR2 ANQGSEA. CDR3 bases: TGCAGCGTTCGACAGGGGGACGAGCAGTACTTC. Translated, it gives CSVRQGDEQYF.

V usage is TRBV4-1 and J usage is TRBJ2-3; the D gene is possibly TRBD2 (6 bases). The V end lost 0 bases, the J end lost 1 base, and 11 bases lay between the germline ends. The germline CDR1 and CDR2 sequences are MGHRA and YSYEKL. CDR3 length: 16 residues. The CDR3 region has the DNA TGCGCCAGCAGCCAAGACGTAGCGGAGGGCACAGATACGCAGTATTTT. Protein sequence: CASSQDVAEGTDTQYF.